Listed here are 20 T cell receptor beta chains from one sample, sequenced in a study of shared clonotypes between healthy human individuals. Generated by immunoSEQ multiplex PCR, the TCRdb table keeps only in-frame clones and is missing some. The sample records some 2,000,000 clones, 90% to 95% being singletons. The sequenced sample consisted of naive CD4+ T cells sorted from blood. Subset described: CD45RA+ positively selected. The receptors stem from a man between 18 and 35 years old in good health.

This clone was picked up one time. The J gene is TRBJ2-2, the V gene TRBV5-1; D may be TRBD2 (7 bases). Per germline, CDR1 SGHRS and CDR2 YFSETQ. The CDR3 covers 14 residues. Trimming removed 6 bases from V and 7 bases from J, with 16 bases in between. The CDR3 DNA reads TGCGCCAGCAACCCCGGGGGGCAGGACGGGGAGCTGTTTTTT. Protein product: CASNPGGQDGELFF.

The genes are TRBV11-2 and TRBJ1-2, with TRBD1 identical over 7 bases. V was pared by 5 bases and J by 1 base, with 7 bases of the junction left unmatched. Per germline, CDR1 SGHAT and CDR2 FQNNGV. CDR3 length: 15 residues. This CDR3 reads CASSPRTGSNYGYTF. The CDR3 DNA reads as TGTGCCAGCAGCCCCCGGACAGGAAGTAACTATGGCTACACCTTC.

Details on this clone: Within the sample, other DNA sequences also encode this same CDR3. This chain connects TRBV15 to TRBJ2-7; possible D gene TRBD1, 5 bases. Germline V lookup: CDR1 LNHNV, CDR2 YYDKDF (reference sequence). With 0 bases removed from V and 2 bases from J, the gap between germline ends came to 8 bases. The CDR3 consists of 14 residues. This chain's CDR3 is CATSRDSGPYEQYF. The CDR3 bases are TGTGCCACCAGCAGAGATTCAGGGCCCTACGAGCAGTACTTC.

This chain uses TRBV5-1 with TRBJ2-5, with 8 bases matching TRBD2. V was clipped by 4 bases and J by 5 bases; unmatched bases: 7. The CDR3 spans 14 residues. The V gene's germline CDR1 is SGHRS and CDR2 YFSETQ. The chain's CDR3 is CASSILLAGETQYF. The CDR3 DNA sequence: TGCGCCAGCAGCATACTCTTAGCGGGGGAGACCCAGTACTTC.

This chain uses TRBV9 with TRBJ1-5; D is perhaps TRBD1 (6 bases). Germline CDR1 is SGDLS and CDR2 is YYNGEE. Deletions cut 0 bases from V and 4 bases from J, with 11 bases between. The CDR3 sequence is 15 residues long. CDR3 loop: CASSVDTGINQPQHF. DNA of the CDR3: TGTGCCAGCAGCGTAGATACAGGGATAAATCAGCCCCAGCATTTT.

This clone showed up just a few times. V usage is TRBV7-9 and J usage is TRBJ1-5; possible D gene TRBD1, 6 bases. The CDR3 is 15 residues long. V was cut by 5 bases and J by 1 base, with 12 bases left in between. Germline assignment: CDR1 SEHNR and CDR2 FQNEAQ (reference sequence). The CDR3 DNA sequence: TGTGCCAGCAGCGGGGGGCGACAGAGCAATCAGCCCCAGCATTTT. Translated: CASSGGRQSNQPQHF.

The V and J genes are TRBV6-6 and TRBJ1-5, with TRBD1 matching 8 bases. Looked up from germline, CDR1 is MNHNY and CDR2 is SVGAGI (reference sequence). The J segment lost 4 bases and the V segment lost 5 bases, leaving 4 bases of the junction unmatched. There are 14 residues in the CDR3. In nucleotides, the CDR3 is TGTGCCAGCAGTCGGACAGGGATGAATCAGCCCCAGCATTTT. Translated: CASSRTGMNQPQHF.

This clone was counted ten times or more. The sample contains more than one DNA sequence encoding this CDR3. The chain links TRBV28 to TRBJ1-5; D is unresolved. The V gene lost 3 bases and the J gene lost 7 bases, with 7 bases spanning the gap. There are 12 residues in the CDR3. Germline V gene data show CDR1 as MDHEN and CDR2 as SYDVKM. The CDR3 DNA reads as TGTGCCAGCAGTTTGGCGGGGCAGCCCCAGCATTTT. Translated, it gives CASSLAGQPQHF. Full variable domain (missing parts from reference TRBV28 and TRBJ1-5): DVKVTQSSRYLVKRTGEKVFLECVQDMDHENMFWYRQDPGLGLRLIYFSYDVKMKEKGDIPEGYSVSREKKERFSLILESASTNQTSMYLCASSLAGQPQHFGDGTRLSIL.

This rearrangement joins TRBV29-1 to TRBJ2-7; D might be TRBD1 (5 bases). The CDR3 has 11 residues. V was clipped by 6 bases and J by 6 bases, with 12 bases between them. Germline V CDR1 and CDR2: SQVTM, ANQGSEA. This CDR3 is CSVSRGGEQYF. The CDR3, as DNA: TGCAGCGTGTCAAGGGGCGGCGAGCAGTACTTC.

The chain couples TRBV19 to TRBJ2-7, with 8 bases matching TRBD2. With V trimmed by 4 bases and J by 1 base, 9 bases remained unmatched. CDR3 length equals 16 residues. Germline V gives CDR1 LNHDA, CDR2 SQIVND (reference sequence). The DNA of the CDR3 is TGTGCCAGTAGTACCTCGGGGGTAGCGGGGTCCTACGAGCAGTACTTC. Protein: CASSTSGVAGSYEQYF.

About this clone itself: Other DNA sequences within the sample encode an identical CDR3. The rearrangement uses TRBV28 and TRBJ1-5; the D is unclear. V lost 6 bases and J lost 4, with 13 bases in between. The germline V gene encodes CDR1 MDHEN and CDR2 SYDVKM. The CDR3 totals 14 residues. The CDR3 sequence: CASSLYGGNQPQHF. CDR3 bases: TGTGCCAGCAGCCTATATGGAGGGAATCAGCCCCAGCATTTT.

V is TRBV6-7 and J is TRBJ1-6, with D possibly being TRBD1 (6 bases). TRBV6-7 is an ORF, and what it does is uncertain. Trimming removed 2 bases from V and 6 bases from J, with 11 bases in between. The length of the CDR3 is 15 residues. The CDR3 loop reads CASSYPGQINSPLHF. The CDR3 DNA reads TGTGCCAGCAGTTACCCCGGACAGATTAATTCACCCCTCCACTTT.

About this clone: The same CDR3 arises from other DNA sequences in this sample as well. This chain links TRBV7-9 with TRBJ1-1; no clear D. The CDR3 totals 14 residues. V lost 1 base and J lost 1, with 7 bases in between. In germline, CDR1 is SEHNR, CDR2 FQNEAQ (reference sequence). The CDR3: CASSLDGTNTEAFF. The CDR3 nucleotides are TGTGCCAGCAGCTTAGACGGTACGAACACTGAAGCTTTCTTT.

The V gene is TRBV7-2, the J gene TRBJ1-6, with 8 nucleotides matching TRBD1. This CDR3 has 13 residues. Germline V gene data show CDR1 as SGHTA and CDR2 as FQGNSA. The V and J ends lost 5 bases and 14 bases, in that order; junction bases with no gene match: 8. The CDR3: CASSIRQGQALHF. The CDR3 nucleotides are TGTGCCAGCAGCATTCGACAGGGGCAGGCCCTCCACTTT.

The chain uses TRBV18 and TRBJ2-3; D is unresolved. The germline V gene encodes CDR1 KGHSH and CDR2 LQKENI. The CDR3 spans 11 residues. The germline V and J ends were trimmed by 8 bases and 6 bases, with 9 bases remaining between them. In DNA, the CDR3 is TGTGCCAGCCAGCTCCTGGATACGCAGTATTTT. It specifies CASQLLDTQYF. Drawing the rest from reference TRBV18 and TRBJ2-3, the complete variable domain is NAGVMQNPRHLVRRRGQEARLRCSPMKGHSHVYWYRQLPEEGLKFMVYLQKENIIDESGMPKERFSAEFPKEGPSILRIQQVVRGDSAAYFCASQLLDTQYFGPGTRLTVL.

This chain connects TRBV5-6 to TRBJ1-6; TRBD1 matches at 9 bases. This CDR3 has 17 amino acids. Germline CDR1 reads SGHDT; CDR2 reads YYEEEE. V dropped 3 bases and J dropped 6; count of bases not matched to a gene: 10. CDR3 nucleotide sequence: TGTGCCAGCAGCTCGGACAGGGGTGGTAAGCCTAATTCACCCCTCCACTTT. Encoded protein: CASSSDRGGKPNSPLHF.

V and J are TRBV2 and TRBJ2-7; D gene ambiguous. CDR1 and CDR2 from the germline V gene are SNHLY and FYNNEI. V was pared by 1 base and J by 4 bases, with 14 bases between. The CDR3 contains 15 residues. In DNA, the CDR3 is TGTGCCAGCAGTGAAGACATTTCCTACTCTTACGAGCAGTACTTC. Protein product: CASSEDISYSYEQYF.

The rearrangement links TRBV6-1 to TRBJ2-1; 8 nucleotides match TRBD2. CDR1 is MNHNS, CDR2 SASEGT, per germline. Trimming at V came to 8 bases and at J to 0 bases, leaving 6 bases not matched to a gene. The CDR3 sequence is 15 residues long. CDR3 DNA: TGTGCCAGCTCACCAAGCGGGAGCTCCTACAATGAGCAGTTCTTC. Its protein product is CASSPSGSSYNEQFF.

This rearrangement joins TRBV5-4 to TRBJ1-2; D remains ambiguous. V was pared by 1 base and J by 8 bases, with 15 bases between. Germline V gene data show CDR1 as SGHNT and CDR2 as YYREEE (reference sequence). This CDR3 region has 14 residues. CDR3 sequence reads: CASSLQSIMGGYTF. In DNA form, the CDR3 reads TGTGCCAGCAGCTTGCAGAGTATTATGGGAGGCTACACCTTC.

The rearrangement links TRBV11-3 to TRBJ2-1; tentatively, D is TRBD1 (6 bases). The CDR3 contains 16 residues. Trimming cost V 0 bases and J 0 bases, with 9 bases left between them. From germline, CDR1 is SGHNT and CDR2 YENEEA. Written as DNA, the CDR3 is TGTGCCAGCAGCTTAGACAGGGGAAGCTCCTACAATGAGCAGTTCTTC. It is translated as CASSLDRGSSYNEQFF. Full variable domain (rest looked up from reference TRBV11-3 and TRBJ2-1): EAGVVQSPRYKIIEKKQPVAFWCNPISGHNTLYWYLQNLGQGPELLIRYENEEAVDDSQLPKDRFSAERLKGVDSTLKIQPAELGDSAVYLCASSLDRGSSYNEQFFGPGTRLTVL.